Listed below are T cell receptor beta chains from one sample, sequenced in a study of PD-L1 blockade in urothelial cancer. Here immunoSEQ multiplex PCR was the method, and the copy in TCRdb shows in-frame clones only, minus some. The sample lists about 50,000 clones; roughly 80% were seen once. Here the sequenced sample was PBMCs, taken around atezolizumab (anti-PD-L1) treatment. These receptor sequences come from a man aged 70-80 years with urothelial cancer. The CDR3 runs from the conserved cysteine through the conserved F or W. D genes are given only for firm matches. Clone size, where shown, is once, few, many, or a class for clones that have expanded.

v_call,d_call,j_call,clone_size,cdr3_nt,cdr3_aa
TRBV2,TRBD1,TRBJ1-2,medium-sized,TGTGCCAGCAGTGTATCGGGACAGGGAATCGATGGCTACACCTTC,CASSVSGQGIDGYTF
TRBV13,TRBD2,TRBJ2-2,.,TGTGCCAGCAGCTTCGTTAGCGGGAGGGCCTTTACCGGGGAGCTGTTTTTT,CASSFVSGRAFTGELFF
TRBV5-6,.,TRBJ1-2,once,TGTGCCAGCAGCCGAAAAAATGACAGGACTGACTATGGCTACACCTTC,CASSRKNDRTDYGYTF
TRBV4-3,.,TRBJ1-1,.,TGCGCCAGCAGCCAAGATTGGAGCGACCCGAACACTGAAGCTTTCTTT,CASSQDWSDPNTEAFF
TRBV9,.,TRBJ2-1,.,TGTGCCAGCAGCGTATCCGTGAACGGGGGAGGCAATGAGCAGTTCTTC,CASSVSVNGGGNEQFF
TRBV15,TRBD2,TRBJ2-6,.,TGTGCCACCAGCAGTTGGGGGGGAGGCTCTGGGGCCAACGTCCTGACTTTC,CATSSWGGGSGANVLTF
TRBV30,.,TRBJ1-2,.,TGTGCCTGGAGTGAGTTAGGGTATGGGGCAAGAAACTATGGCTACACCTTC,CAWSELGYGARNYGYTF
TRBV7-8,.,TRBJ2-1,.,TGTGCCAGCAGCTTACCCGGCCGGGATGAGCAGTTCTTC,CASSLPGRDEQFF
TRBV6-4,TRBD1,TRBJ1-1,.,TGTGCCAGCAGTGAATACAGGGGCACTGAAGCTTTCTTT,CASSEYRGTEAFF
TRBV19,TRBD2,TRBJ2-2,.,TGTGCCAGTAAGGTGACTAGCGGACTGAACACCGGGGAGCTGTTTTTT,CASKVTSGLNTGELFF
TRBV7-9,.,TRBJ2-2,.,TGTGCCAGCAGCTCTCCGAACACCGGGGAGCTGTTTTTT,CASSSPNTGELFF
TRBV25-1,.,TRBJ2-5,.,TGTGCCAGCAGTGGTGCGGGCCAAGAGACCCAGTACTTC,CASSGAGQETQYF
TRBV7-2,TRBD2,TRBJ2-3,.,TGTGCCAGCAGCCTAGCGGGCCCCCCCCGGGGTACGCAGTATTTT,CASSLAGPPRGTQYF
TRBV19,TRBD1,TRBJ2-7,.,TGTGCCAGTAGTTCTCGGGACAGGGTCACCGAGCAGTACTTC,CASSSRDRVTEQYF
TRBV11-2,.,TRBJ1-2,.,TGTGCCAGCAGCCCCCCCGGAGGGTCTGGCTACACCTTC,CASSPPGGSGYTF
TRBV27,.,TRBJ2-1,.,TGTGCCAGCAGTGCTAGGGGTATGTCGAGTGAGCAGTTCTTC,CASSARGMSSEQFF
TRBV5-1,TRBD1,TRBJ1-4,.,TGCGCCAGCAGCTTGGGCTTAACAGGGGAAACTAATGAAAAACTGTTTTTT,CASSLGLTGETNEKLFF
TRBV9,TRBD2,TRBJ2-7,.,TGTGCCAGCAGCGTAGATATAGCGGGGGGTGACGAGCAGTACTTC,CASSVDIAGGDEQYF
TRBV9,TRBD1,TRBJ1-6,.,TGTGCCAGCAGCGTTTCAGGGGGCCATTCACCCCTCCACTTT,CASSVSGGHSPLHF
TRBV5-5,.,TRBJ2-6,.,TGTGCCAGCAGCCCCCGAGGGTGGAACTCTGGGGCCAACGTCCTGACTTTC,CASSPRGWNSGANVLTF
TRBV4-3,TRBD2,TRBJ2-3,.,TGCGCCAGCAGCCAAAACTCGGGCGGGGGGGCGAACACAGATACGCAGTATTTT,CASSQNSGGGANTDTQYF
TRBV6-1,TRBD1,TRBJ1-4,.,TGTGCCAGCAGTGAGGGGCCAATACAGGGGGGAAATGAAAAACTGTTTTTT,CASSEGPIQGGNEKLFF
TRBV30,TRBD1,TRBJ2-1,.,TGTGCCTGGAGTGACCAGGGACAGGGGTTTAGCGATGAGCAGTTCTTC,CAWSDQGQGFSDEQFF
TRBV18,.,TRBJ1-4,once,TGTGCCAGCTCACTTTCAGCGGCGGAAAAACTGTTTTTT,CASSLSAAEKLFF
TRBV28,.,TRBJ1-2,.,TGTGCCAGCAGTTTTTTGCAGGACTACTATGGCTACACCTTC,CASSFLQDYYGYTF
TRBV10-3,TRBD2,TRBJ2-7,.,TGTGCCATCAGTGGCCCCCTAGCGGGCGATATCTACGAGCAGTACTTC,CAISGPLAGDIYEQYF
TRBV20-1,.,TRBJ1-2,.,TGCAGTGCCTTCAGGGCGGATGGCTACACCTTC,CSAFRADGYTF
TRBV7-2,.,TRBJ2-3,.,TGTGCCAGCAGCTTGGGCCGTGCGACAGATACGCAGTATTTT,CASSLGRATDTQYF
TRBV5-4,.,TRBJ2-3,.,TGTGCCAGCAGATCAAACGGAGCTCCCCCAACAGATACGCAGTATTTT,CASRSNGAPPTDTQYF
TRBV7-3,TRBD2,TRBJ2-1,few,TGTGCCAGCAGCTTAGGGCTAGCGGGGGTCAATGAGCAGTTCTTC,CASSLGLAGVNEQFF
TRBV4-3,TRBD2,TRBJ2-2,.,TGCGCCAGCAGCCAAGGTCTAAGCGGGGGACGCGGCGGGGAGCTGTTTTTT,CASSQGLSGGRGGELFF
TRBV18,TRBD2,TRBJ2-1,.,TGTGCCAGCTCACCACTTGACGGGAGGTTTTCGGGTGAGCAGTTCTTC,CASSPLDGRFSGEQFF
TRBV9,.,TRBJ2-1,.,TGTGCCAGCAGCGTAGGGCCCGGCAGGCCAGCAGATGAGCAGTTCTTC,CASSVGPGRPADEQFF
TRBV13,TRBD2,TRBJ2-7,.,TGTGCCAGCAGCTCCCGACTAGCGGGAGGGGTGAGGTCCTACGAGCAGTACTTC,CASSSRLAGGVRSYEQYF
TRBV27,.,TRBJ1-4,.,TGTGCCAGCAGTTTGAGAGTCAATAATGAAAAACTGTTTTTT,CASSLRVNNEKLFF
TRBV6-1,TRBD2,TRBJ2-1,.,TGTGCCAGCACCAGGGAGGGCCACTCCTACAATGAGCAGTTCTTC,CASTREGHSYNEQFF
TRBV5-4,TRBD1,TRBJ2-1,.,TGTGCCAGCAGCTTGCAGGGGGCGGGGAATGAGCAGTTCTTC,CASSLQGAGNEQFF
TRBV7-9,TRBD1,TRBJ1-4,.,TGTGCCAGCAGCTTAGCGACAGGGGGCTTAGAAAAACTGTTTTTT,CASSLATGGLEKLFF
TRBV5-6,.,TRBJ1-1,.,TGTGCCAGCAGCTTGATGGGCTATGGCACTGAAGCTTTCTTT,CASSLMGYGTEAFF
TRBV5-1,.,TRBJ2-1,few,TGCGCCAGCAGCTCTGGACAGTACAATGAGCAGTTCTTC,CASSSGQYNEQFF
TRBV11-2,.,TRBJ1-1,.,TGTGCCAGCAGCCAGGACAGCGCTCAAGCTTTCTTT,CASSQDSAQAFF
TRBV19,.,TRBJ2-2,.,TGTGCCGTTGAAGGGGGAAACACCGGGGAGCTGTTTTTT,CAVEGGNTGELFF
TRBV7-8,TRBD2,TRBJ2-1,.,TGTGCCAGCAGCTTAGGACTAGCGGGAGGTTGGGGGAGCTCCTACAATGAGCAGTTCTTC,CASSLGLAGGWGSSYNEQFF
TRBV10-3,TRBD1,TRBJ2-7,few,TGTGCCGGGGGGACAGGGGCCTACGAGCAGTACTTC,CAGGTGAYEQYF
TRBV5-1,.,TRBJ2-3,.,TGCGCCAGCAGCTCGGACTGGAAGACAGATACGCAGTATTTT,CASSSDWKTDTQYF
TRBV12-5,TRBD2,TRBJ2-3,.,TGTGCTAGTGGTCCTCCGGGTAGCGGGAGAGAAGATACGCAGTATTTT,CASGPPGSGREDTQYF
TRBV7-8,.,TRBJ1-2,.,TGTGCCAGCAGCTCCTCCCCGGGGGCTAACTATGGCTACACCTTC,CASSSSPGANYGYTF
TRBV5-1,.,TRBJ1-4,once,TGCGCCAGCAGCTTGGAGGGAGCGGGGGAGGAAAAACTGTTTTTT,CASSLEGAGEEKLFF
TRBV18,.,TRBJ1-3,.,TGTGCCAGCTCAGGGGGGAGCTCTGGAAACACCATATATTTT,CASSGGSSGNTIYF
TRBV5-1,.,TRBJ1-1,.,TGCGCCAGCAGCGACGCTCAGGGTTTGAACACTGAAGCTTTCTTT,CASSDAQGLNTEAFF
TRBV5-4,.,TRBJ1-1,.,TGTGCCAGCAGCTTGGTACAGGCCAACACTGAAGCTTTCTTT,CASSLVQANTEAFF
TRBV19,TRBD1,TRBJ2-7,few,TGTGCCAGTAGTCCTGGACAGGGCCTCGACGAGCAGTACTTC,CASSPGQGLDEQYF
TRBV27,.,TRBJ1-1,.,TGTGCCAGCAGTTTATCTTCCGGGGGGTGGACTGAAGCTTTCTTT,CASSLSSGGWTEAFF
TRBV4-3,.,TRBJ1-2,.,TGCGCCAGCAGCCGACAGATGTTAAACTATGGCTACACCTTC,CASSRQMLNYGYTF
TRBV10-2,.,TRBJ1-6,few,TGCGCCAGCACCCTTGAAGAGGGTTCACCCCTCCACTTT,CASTLEEGSPLHF
TRBV6-6,.,TRBJ2-7,.,TGTGCCAGCAGTACGGCCCACAGTATCTACGAGCAGTACTTC,CASSTAHSIYEQYF